What follows describes a single T cell receptor (beta chain). There are 17 residues in the CDR3. Germline V lookup: CDR1 MDHEN, CDR2 SYDVKM. V shed 5 bases and J 0 bases; nucleotides not matched to a gene: 8. The entry originates in a study of control samples from healthy donors and cancer patients. The assay was immunoSEQ multiplex PCR, and TCRdb's table has in-frame clones only and misses some. The profile shows some 200,000 clones, about nine tenths of them singletons. This TCR derives from a woman aged 30 to 39 in good health. The sequenced sample was blood. V usage is TRBV28 and J usage is TRBJ1-4; 8 bases match TRBD1. The DNA of the CDR3 is TGTGCCAGCAGTCCTCGACAGGGGATTGCAACTAATGAAAAACTGTTTTTT. As protein: CASSPRQGIATNEKLFF. The variable domain in full, completed from reference TRBV28 and TRBJ1-4, reads DVKVTQSSRYLVKRTGEKVFLECVQDMDHENMFWYRQDPGLGLRLIYFSYDVKMKEKGDIPEGYSVSREKKERFSLILESASTNQTSMYLCASSPRQGIATNEKLFFGSGTQLSVL.